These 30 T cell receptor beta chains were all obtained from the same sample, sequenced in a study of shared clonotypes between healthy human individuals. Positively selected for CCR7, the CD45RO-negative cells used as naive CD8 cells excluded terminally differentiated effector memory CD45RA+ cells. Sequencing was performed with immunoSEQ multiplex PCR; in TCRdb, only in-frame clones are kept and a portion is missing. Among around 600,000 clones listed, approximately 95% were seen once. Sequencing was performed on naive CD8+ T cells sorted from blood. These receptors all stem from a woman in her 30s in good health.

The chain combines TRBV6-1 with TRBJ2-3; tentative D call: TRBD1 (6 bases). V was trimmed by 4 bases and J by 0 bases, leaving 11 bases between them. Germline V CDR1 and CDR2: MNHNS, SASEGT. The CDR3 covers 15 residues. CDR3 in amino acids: CASSARTASTDTQYF. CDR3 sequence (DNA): TGTGCCAGCAGTGCCCGGACAGCTAGCACAGATACGCAGTATTTT.

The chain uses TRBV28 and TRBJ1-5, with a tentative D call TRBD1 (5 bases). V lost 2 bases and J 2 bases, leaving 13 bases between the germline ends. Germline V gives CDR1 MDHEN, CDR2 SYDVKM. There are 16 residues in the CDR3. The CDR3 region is CASSLHPGEGNQPQHF. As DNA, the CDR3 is TGTGCCAGCAGTTTACATCCGGGGGAAGGCAATCAGCCCCAGCATTTT.

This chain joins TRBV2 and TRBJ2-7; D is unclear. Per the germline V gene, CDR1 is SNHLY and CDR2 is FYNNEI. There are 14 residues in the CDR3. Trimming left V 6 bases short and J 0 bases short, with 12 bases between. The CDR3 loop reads CASSFVKSSYEQYF. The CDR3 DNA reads TGTGCCAGCAGCTTCGTCAAGAGCTCCTACGAGCAGTACTTC. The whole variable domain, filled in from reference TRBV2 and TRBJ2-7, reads EPEVTQTPSHQVTQMGQEVILRCVPISNHLYFYWYRQILGQKVEFLVSFYNNEISEKSEIFDDQFSVERPDGSNFTLKIRSTKLEDSAMYFCASSFVKSSYEQYFGPGTRLTVT.

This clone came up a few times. The CDR3, as DNA: TGCAGCGTTGTAGGGGGCGACACCGGGGAGCTGTTTTTT. Its translation is CSVVGGDTGELFF. The chain recombines TRBV29-1 with TRBJ2-2, with TRBD1 identical over 7 bases. The germline V gene encodes CDR1 SQVTM and CDR2 ANQGSEA. V trimming: 4 bases; J trimming: 3 bases; junction bases outside the gene matches: 2. CDR3 length: 13 residues.

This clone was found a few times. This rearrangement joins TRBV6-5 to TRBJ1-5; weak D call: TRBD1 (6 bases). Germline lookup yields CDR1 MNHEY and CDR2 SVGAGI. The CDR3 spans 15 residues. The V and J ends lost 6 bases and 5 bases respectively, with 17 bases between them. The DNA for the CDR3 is TGTGCCAGCAGCACGGGAGGGGGGCTCGATCAGCCCCAGCATTTT. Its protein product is CASSTGGGLDQPQHF.

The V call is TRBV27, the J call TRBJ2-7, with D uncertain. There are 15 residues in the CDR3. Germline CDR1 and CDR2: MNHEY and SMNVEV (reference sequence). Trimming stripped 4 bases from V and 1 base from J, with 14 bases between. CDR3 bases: TGTGCCAGCAGTTCGGACGGAATAAAGTCCTACGAGCAGTACTTC. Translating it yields CASSSDGIKSYEQYF.

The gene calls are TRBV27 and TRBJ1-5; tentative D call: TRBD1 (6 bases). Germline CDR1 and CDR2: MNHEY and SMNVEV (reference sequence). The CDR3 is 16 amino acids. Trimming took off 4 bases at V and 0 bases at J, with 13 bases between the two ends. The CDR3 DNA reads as TGTGCCAGCAGTTATTCCTCAGGGGCTAGCAATCAGCCCCAGCATTTT. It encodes CASSYSSGASNQPQHF.

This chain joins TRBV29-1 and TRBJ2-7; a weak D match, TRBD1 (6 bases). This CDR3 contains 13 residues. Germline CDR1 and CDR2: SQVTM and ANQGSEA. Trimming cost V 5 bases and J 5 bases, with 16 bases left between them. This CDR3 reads CSVSGGEVHEQYF. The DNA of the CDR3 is TGCAGCGTTTCTGGGGGCGAAGTCCACGAGCAGTACTTC.

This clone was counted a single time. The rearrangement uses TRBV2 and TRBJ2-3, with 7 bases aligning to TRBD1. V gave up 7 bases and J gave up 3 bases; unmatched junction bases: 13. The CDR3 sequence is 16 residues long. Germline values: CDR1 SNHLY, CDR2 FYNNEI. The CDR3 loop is CASNVRDSYSTDTQYF. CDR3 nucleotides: TGTGCCAGCAACGTACGGGACAGCTATTCGACAGATACGCAGTATTTT.

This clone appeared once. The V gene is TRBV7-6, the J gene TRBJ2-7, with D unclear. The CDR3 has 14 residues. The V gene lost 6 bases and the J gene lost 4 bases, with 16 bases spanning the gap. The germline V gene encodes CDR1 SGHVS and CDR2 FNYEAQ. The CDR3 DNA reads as TGTGCCAGCAGAACGAGCGTTGGCTCGTACGAGCAGTACTTC. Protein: CASRTSVGSYEQYF.

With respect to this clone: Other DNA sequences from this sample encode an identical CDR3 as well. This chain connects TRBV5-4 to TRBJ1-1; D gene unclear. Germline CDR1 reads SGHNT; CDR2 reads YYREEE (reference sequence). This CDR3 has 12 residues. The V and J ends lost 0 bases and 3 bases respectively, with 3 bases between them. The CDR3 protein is CASSLGYTEAFF. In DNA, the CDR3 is TGTGCCAGCAGCTTGGGGTACACTGAAGCTTTCTTT.

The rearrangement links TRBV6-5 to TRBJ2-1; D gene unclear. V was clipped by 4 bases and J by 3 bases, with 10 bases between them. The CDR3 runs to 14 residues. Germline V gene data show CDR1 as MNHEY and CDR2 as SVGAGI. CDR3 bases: TGTGCCAGCAGTTCTTTTGTGGGCTACAATGAGCAGTTCTTC. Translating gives CASSSFVGYNEQFF.

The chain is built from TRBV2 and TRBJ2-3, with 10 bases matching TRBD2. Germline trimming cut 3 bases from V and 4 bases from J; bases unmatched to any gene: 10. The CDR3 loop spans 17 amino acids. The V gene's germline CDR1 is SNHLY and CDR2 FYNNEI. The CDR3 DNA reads TGTGCCAGCAGTGATATGGCTAGCGGGAGTCTCGCAGATACGCAGTATTTT. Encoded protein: CASSDMASGSLADTQYF. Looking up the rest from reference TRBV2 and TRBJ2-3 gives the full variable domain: EPEVTQTPSHQVTQMGQEVILRCVPISNHLYFYWYRQILGQKVEFLVSFYNNEISEKSEIFDDQFSVERPDGSNFTLKIRSTKLEDSAMYFCASSDMASGSLADTQYFGPGTRLTVL.

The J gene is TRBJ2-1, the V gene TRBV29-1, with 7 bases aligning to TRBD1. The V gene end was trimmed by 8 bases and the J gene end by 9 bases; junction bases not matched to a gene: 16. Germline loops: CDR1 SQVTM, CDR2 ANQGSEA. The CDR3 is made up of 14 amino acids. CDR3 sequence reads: CSTATRAGDSEQFF. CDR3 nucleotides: TGCAGCACCGCAACACGCGCAGGGGACAGTGAGCAGTTCTTC.

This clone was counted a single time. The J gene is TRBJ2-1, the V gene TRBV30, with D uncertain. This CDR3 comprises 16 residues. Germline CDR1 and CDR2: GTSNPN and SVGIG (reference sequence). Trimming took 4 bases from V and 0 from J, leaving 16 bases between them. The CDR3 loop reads CAWTLDRSNSYNEQFF. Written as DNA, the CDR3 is TGTGCCTGGACCTTGGACCGATCGAACTCCTACAATGAGCAGTTCTTC.

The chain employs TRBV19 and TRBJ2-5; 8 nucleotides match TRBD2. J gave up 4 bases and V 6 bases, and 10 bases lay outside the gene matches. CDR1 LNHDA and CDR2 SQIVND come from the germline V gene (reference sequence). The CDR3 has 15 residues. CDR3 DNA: TGTGCCAGTAGCTCGACCGGGAGGGCCAGAGAGACCCAGTACTTC. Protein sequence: CASSSTGRARETQYF. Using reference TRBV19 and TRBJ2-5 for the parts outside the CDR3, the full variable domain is DGGITQSPKYLFRKEGQNVTLSCEQNLNHDAMYWYRQDPGQGLRLIYYSQIVNDFQKGDIAEGYSVSREKKESFPLTVTSAQKNPTAFYLCASSSTGRARETQYFGPGTRLLVL.

CDR3 protein: CASSLGTSVSSYNEQFF. The CDR3 nucleotides read TGTGCCAGCAGTTTAGGGACTAGCGTGAGCTCCTACAATGAGCAGTTCTTC. The chain carries TRBV28 and TRBJ2-1; 10 nucleotides align to TRBD2. CDR1 and CDR2 (germline): MDHEN, SYDVKM. The CDR3 is made up of 17 amino acids. With 2 bases clipped from V and 0 bases from J, the junction kept 4 bases outside the gene matches.

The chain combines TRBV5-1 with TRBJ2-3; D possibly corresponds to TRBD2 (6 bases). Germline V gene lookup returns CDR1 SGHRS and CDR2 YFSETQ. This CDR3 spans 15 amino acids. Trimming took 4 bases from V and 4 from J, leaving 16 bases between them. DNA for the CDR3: TGCGCCAGCAGCCTGGAGGGCGGAGCCCCAGATACGCAGTATTTT. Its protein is CASSLEGGAPDTQYF.

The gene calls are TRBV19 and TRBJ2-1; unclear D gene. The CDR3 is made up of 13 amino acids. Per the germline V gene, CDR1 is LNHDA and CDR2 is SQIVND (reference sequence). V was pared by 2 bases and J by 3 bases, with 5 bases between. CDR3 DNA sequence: TGTGCCAGTAGTATATTTCTCTACAATGAGCAGTTCTTC. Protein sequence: CASSIFLYNEQFF.

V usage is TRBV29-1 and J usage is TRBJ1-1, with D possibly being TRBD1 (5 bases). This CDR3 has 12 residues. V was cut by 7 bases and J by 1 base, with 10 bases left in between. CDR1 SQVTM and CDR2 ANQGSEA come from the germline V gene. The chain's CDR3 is CSARGGNTEAFF. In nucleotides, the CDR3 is TGCAGCGCCCGGGGGGGGAACACTGAAGCTTTCTTT.

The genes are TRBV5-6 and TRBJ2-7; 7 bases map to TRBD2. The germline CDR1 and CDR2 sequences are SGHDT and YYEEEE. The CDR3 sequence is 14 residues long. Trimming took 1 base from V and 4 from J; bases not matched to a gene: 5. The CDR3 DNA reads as TGTGCCAGCAGCTTGCGGGAGGAAAGTTACGAGCAGTACTTC. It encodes CASSLREESYEQYF.

As DNA, the CDR3 is TGTGCCAGCAGCTCAGGGTTTTCAGGTCAGCCCCAGCATTTT. It yields the protein CASSSGFSGQPQHF. This chain joins TRBV7-6 and TRBJ1-5; tentatively, D is TRBD1 (5 bases). V gave up 4 bases and J gave up 6 bases, with 13 bases separating them. This CDR3 spans 14 amino acids. The germline CDR1 and CDR2 sequences are SGHVS and FNYEAQ.

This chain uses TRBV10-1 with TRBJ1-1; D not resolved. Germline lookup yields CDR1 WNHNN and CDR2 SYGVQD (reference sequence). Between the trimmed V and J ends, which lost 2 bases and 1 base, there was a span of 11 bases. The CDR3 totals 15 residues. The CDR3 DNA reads TGCGCCAGCAGTGAGGGATGGTCAGGGAACACTGAAGCTTTCTTT. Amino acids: CASSEGWSGNTEAFF.

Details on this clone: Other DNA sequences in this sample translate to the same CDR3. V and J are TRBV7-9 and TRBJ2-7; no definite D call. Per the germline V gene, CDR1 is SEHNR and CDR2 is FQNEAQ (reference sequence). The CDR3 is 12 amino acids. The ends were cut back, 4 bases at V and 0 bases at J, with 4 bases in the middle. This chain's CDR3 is CASSSSSYEQYF. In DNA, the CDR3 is TGTGCCAGCAGCTCAAGCTCCTACGAGCAGTACTTC. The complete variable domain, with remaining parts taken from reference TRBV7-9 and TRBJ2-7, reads DTGVSQNPRHKITKRGQNVTFRCDPISEHNRLYWYRQTLGQGPEFLTYFQNEAQLEKSRLLSDRFSAERPKGSFSTLEIQRTEQGDSAMYLCASSSSSYEQYFGPGTRLTVT.

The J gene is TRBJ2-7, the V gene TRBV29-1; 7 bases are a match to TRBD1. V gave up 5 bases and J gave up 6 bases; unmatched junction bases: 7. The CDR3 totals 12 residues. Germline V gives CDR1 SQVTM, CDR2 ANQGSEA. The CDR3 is CSVRIQGVEQYF. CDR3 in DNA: TGCAGCGTTCGAATTCAGGGGGTCGAGCAGTACTTC.

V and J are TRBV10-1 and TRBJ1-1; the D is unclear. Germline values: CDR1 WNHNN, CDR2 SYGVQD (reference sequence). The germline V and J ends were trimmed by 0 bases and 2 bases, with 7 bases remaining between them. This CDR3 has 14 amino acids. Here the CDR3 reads CASSESTGNTEAFF. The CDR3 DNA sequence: TGCGCCAGCAGTGAGTCGACGGGAAACACTGAAGCTTTCTTT.

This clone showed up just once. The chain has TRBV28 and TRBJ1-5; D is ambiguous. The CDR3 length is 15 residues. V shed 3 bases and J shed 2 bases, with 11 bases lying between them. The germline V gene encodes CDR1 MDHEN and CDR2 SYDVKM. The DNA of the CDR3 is TGTGCCAGCAGTTTCCTTCCATGGGGCAATCAGCCCCAGCATTTT. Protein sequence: CASSFLPWGNQPQHF.

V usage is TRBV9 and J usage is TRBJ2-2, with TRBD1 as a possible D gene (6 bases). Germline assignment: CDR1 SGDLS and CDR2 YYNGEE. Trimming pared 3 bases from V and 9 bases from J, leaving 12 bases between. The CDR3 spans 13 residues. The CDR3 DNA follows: TGTGCCAGCAGCGAGGGGGTTGTCCGGGAGCTGTTTTTT. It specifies CASSEGVVRELFF.

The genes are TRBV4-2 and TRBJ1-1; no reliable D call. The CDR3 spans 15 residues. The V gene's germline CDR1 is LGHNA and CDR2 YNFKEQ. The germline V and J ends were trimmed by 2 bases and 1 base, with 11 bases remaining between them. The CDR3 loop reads CASSQYHTPNTEAFF. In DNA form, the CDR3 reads TGTGCCAGCAGCCAATATCATACACCGAACACTGAAGCTTTCTTT.

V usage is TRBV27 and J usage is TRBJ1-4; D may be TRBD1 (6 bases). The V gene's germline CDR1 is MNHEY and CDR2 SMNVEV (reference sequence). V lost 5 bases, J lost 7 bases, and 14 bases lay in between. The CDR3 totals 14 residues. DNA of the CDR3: TGTGCCAGCAGTGCCACAGGGTTCGGTGAAAAACTGTTTTTT. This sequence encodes CASSATGFGEKLFF. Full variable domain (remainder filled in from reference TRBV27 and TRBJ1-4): EAQVTQNPRYLITVTGKKLTVTCSQNMNHEYMSWYRQDPGLGLRQIYYSMNVEVTDKGDVPEGYKVSRKEKRNFPLILESPSPNQTSLYFCASSATGFGEKLFFGSGTQLSVL.